A single sample is the source of the 8 T cell receptor beta chains below, sequenced in a study of early T cells in non-severe SARS-CoV-2 infection. TCRdb analysed the 5' RACE reads with MiXCR anew, one entry per CDR3 protein. The table lists 98,000 or so distinct CDR3 sequences, approximately 12% of them singletons, with around 4.3% in the top ten. The source was whole blood, collected at baseline. Receptor source: an adult who was a healthcare worker with PCR-confirmed SARS-CoV-2 infection or an uninfected control (not recorded which).

This clonotype showed up many times. V gene TRBV7-6 combines with J gene TRBJ2-1, with D possibly matching TRBD1 (6 bases). This CDR3 contains 15 residues. V dropped 5 bases and J dropped 6 bases, with 17 bases sitting between them. Germline V gives CDR1 SGHVS, CDR2 FNYEAQ. CDR3 in DNA: TGTGCCAGCAGCCCGGTCCCAGGGGTAGGCAATGAGCAGTTCTTC. Encoded protein: CASSPVPGVGNEQFF.

This clonotype has only a few counts. The V call is TRBV9, the J call TRBJ2-5; weak D call: TRBD2 (5 bases). In germline, CDR1 is SGDLS, CDR2 YYNGEE. The CDR3 is made up of 14 amino acids. Trimming removed 4 bases at V and 1 base at J, with 11 bases between. In DNA form, the CDR3 reads TGTGCCAGCAGCCCTCCGCGGGCCCAAGAGACCCAGTACTTC. This sequence encodes CASSPPRAQETQYF.

The V and J genes are TRBV7-9 and TRBJ2-1, with D possibly TRBD2 on 5 matching bases. This CDR3 is 15 amino acids long. Trimming removed 1 base from V and 8 bases from J, with 15 bases in between. Germline CDR1 SEHNR, CDR2 FQNEAQ (reference sequence). Written as DNA, the CDR3 is TGTGCCAGCAGCTTAGTGCCGGGATGGGAATATGAGCAGTTCTTC. Protein product: CASSLVPGWEYEQFF.

This clonotype was seen a handful of times. The chain carries TRBV6-5 and TRBJ2-2; 7 positions agree with TRBD1. Losses at the gene ends were 2 bases for V and 5 bases for J; bases not matched to a gene: 5. Germline CDR1 MNHEY, CDR2 SVGAGI. The CDR3 has 15 residues. CDR3 in amino acids: CASSYVAGGTGELFF. In nucleotides, the CDR3 is TGTGCCAGCAGTTACGTGGCAGGGGGAACCGGGGAGCTGTTTTTT.

This clonotype came up many times. The chain uses TRBV20-1 and TRBJ2-1, with TRBD2 as a possible D gene (5 bases). V lost 3 bases and J 2 bases, leaving 20 bases between the germline ends. CDR3 length equals 17 residues. Germline values: CDR1 DFQATT, CDR2 SNEGSKA (reference sequence). This CDR3 reads CSASPSGFEGPYNEQFF. Written as DNA, the CDR3 is TGCAGTGCTAGCCCTTCGGGGTTTGAAGGTCCCTACAATGAGCAGTTCTTC.

The chain recombines TRBV28 with TRBJ1-1, with 9 bases matching TRBD1. The germline CDR1 and CDR2 sequences are MDHEN and SYDVKM. Trimming at V came to 8 bases and at J to 3 bases, leaving 7 bases not matched to a gene. This CDR3 region has 14 residues. The CDR3 sequence: CASEQGAMDTEAFF. In nucleotides, the CDR3 is TGTGCCAGCGAACAGGGGGCCATGGACACTGAAGCTTTCTTT.

V and J are TRBV12-3 or TRBV12-4 and TRBJ1-5, with D unresolved. The CDR3 runs 11 residues. V was shortened by 2 bases and J by 11 bases, with 7 bases between the two germline ends. The CDR3 loop is CASSLRGAQHF. The CDR3 nucleotides read TGTGCCAGCAGTTTACGGGGAGCCCAGCATTTT.

This clonotype was recorded many times. The chain recombines TRBV30 with TRBJ2-6, with D unresolved. This CDR3 is 13 amino acids long. Looked up from germline, CDR1 is GTSNPN and CDR2 is SVGIG (reference sequence). The germline V and J ends were trimmed by 3 bases and 0 bases, with 3 bases remaining between them. CDR3 in amino acids: CAWSLSGANVLTF. DNA for the CDR3: TGTGCCTGGAGCCTCTCTGGGGCCAACGTCCTGACTTTC.